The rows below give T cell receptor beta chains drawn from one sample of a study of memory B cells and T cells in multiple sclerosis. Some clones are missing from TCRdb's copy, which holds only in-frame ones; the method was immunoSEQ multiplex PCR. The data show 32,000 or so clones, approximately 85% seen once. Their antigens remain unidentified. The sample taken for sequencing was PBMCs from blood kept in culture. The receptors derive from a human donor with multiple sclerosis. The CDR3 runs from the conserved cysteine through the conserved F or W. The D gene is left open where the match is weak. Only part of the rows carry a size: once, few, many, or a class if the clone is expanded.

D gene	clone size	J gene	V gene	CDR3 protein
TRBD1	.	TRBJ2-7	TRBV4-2	CASSRADRAKNEQYF
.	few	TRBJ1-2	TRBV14	CASSQANNYGYTF
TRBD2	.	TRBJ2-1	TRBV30	CAWSPPGLAKGHEQFF
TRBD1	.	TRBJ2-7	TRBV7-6	CASSPLAKGQGTYEQYF
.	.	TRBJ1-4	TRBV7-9	CASSLVGNHEKLFF
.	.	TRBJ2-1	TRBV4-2	CASSQGTSSSNEQFF
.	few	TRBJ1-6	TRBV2	CASRGGSYNSPLHF
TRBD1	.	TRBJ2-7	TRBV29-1	CSAEGDRGPYEQYF
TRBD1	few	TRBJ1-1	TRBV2	CASRKGTGLEAFF
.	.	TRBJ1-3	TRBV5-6	CASSTGTLGNTIYF
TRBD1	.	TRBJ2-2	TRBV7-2	CASSPRTGLNTGELFF
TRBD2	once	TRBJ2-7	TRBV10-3	CATRLAGGRSSYEQYF
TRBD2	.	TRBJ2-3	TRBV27	CASSLSLREIPDTQYF
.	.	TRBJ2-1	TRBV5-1	CASSLTRGRINEQFF
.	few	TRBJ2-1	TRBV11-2	CASSFLYNEQFF
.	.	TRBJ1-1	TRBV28	CASSLQDYYTSPANTEAFF
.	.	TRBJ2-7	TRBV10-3	CAISPSAGEQYF
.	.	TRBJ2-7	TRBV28	CASTPDSYEQYF
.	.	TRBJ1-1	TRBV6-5	CASSYSSGDTEAFF
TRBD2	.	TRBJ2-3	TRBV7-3	CASSLGLAGDTQYF
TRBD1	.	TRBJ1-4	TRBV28	CASSLTPTGQDEKLFF
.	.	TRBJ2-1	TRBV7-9	CASSPGQGPPLYNEQFF
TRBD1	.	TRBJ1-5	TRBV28	CASTQQGLWSNQPQHF
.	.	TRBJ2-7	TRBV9	CASSVATGVPYEQYF
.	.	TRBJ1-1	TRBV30	CAWSRVGNTEAFF
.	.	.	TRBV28	CASSRTGRYEQYF
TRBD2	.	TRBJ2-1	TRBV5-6	CASSRTSGGLYGAYNEQFF
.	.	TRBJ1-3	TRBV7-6	CASSLVPQNSGNTIYF
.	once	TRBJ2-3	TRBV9	CASSFGTASTDTQYF
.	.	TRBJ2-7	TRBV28	CASSSPGVNYEQYF
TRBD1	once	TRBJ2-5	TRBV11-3	CASSSRTGISETQYF
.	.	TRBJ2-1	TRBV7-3	CASSLTFYNEQFF
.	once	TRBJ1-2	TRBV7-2	CASSLVGDGYTF
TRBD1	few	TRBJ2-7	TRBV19	CASSFQGAVEQYF
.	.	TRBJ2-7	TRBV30	CAWSVPRSSYEQYF
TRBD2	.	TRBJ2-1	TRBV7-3	CASSPSGGASYNEQFF
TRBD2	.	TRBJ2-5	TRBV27	CASSVLAGSQETQYF
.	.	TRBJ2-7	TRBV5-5	CASSPRGTTPEQYF
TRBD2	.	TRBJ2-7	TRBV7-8	CASSFGGFYEQYF
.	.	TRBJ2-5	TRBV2	CASRSGPGGTQYF
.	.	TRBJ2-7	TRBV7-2	CASSFSPSSYEQYF
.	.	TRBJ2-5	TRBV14	CASSQEGRRWGEETQYF
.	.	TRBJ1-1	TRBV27	CASSLSEGANTEAFF
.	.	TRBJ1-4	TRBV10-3	CAISESILNEKLFF